The 13 T cell receptor beta chains below come from one sample, sequenced in a study of cytomegalovirus exposure and HLA in healthy donors. PCR primers comprised 60 Vbeta and 13 Jbeta primers. Assay: immunoSEQ multiplex PCR; the TCRdb copy retains only in-frame clones and omits some. This repertoire includes some 200,000 clones. Input material: PBMCs. These receptors came from a man aged 30-40 years in good health and CMV-seronegative.

On this clone itself: At one end the junction does not follow the germline gene, possibly because of a read error. This chain connects TRBV6-5 to TRBJ2-7, with 9 bases matching TRBD1. Germline CDR1 reads MNHEY; CDR2 reads SVGAGI. The CDR3 extends over 15 amino acids. CDR3 protein: CVSSYSRGQGYEQYF. As DNA, the CDR3 is TGTGTCAGCAGTTACTCACGGGGACAGGGCTACGAGCAGTACTTC.

This chain uses TRBV7-3 with TRBJ2-3; TRBD2 aligns across 9 bases. After removal of 5 bases from V and 0 bases from J, the junction contained 6 bases not matched to a gene. This CDR3 region has 16 residues. Looked up from germline, CDR1 is SGHTA and CDR2 is FQGTGA. The CDR3 bases are TGTGCCAGCAGCCAGGGACTAGCTTCTAGCACAGATACGCAGTATTTT. Translation gives CASSQGLASSTDTQYF.

The V and J genes are TRBV7-6 and TRBJ2-3, with D uncertain. The CDR3 spans 11 residues. The germline CDR1 and CDR2 sequences are SGHVS and FNYEAQ. Trimming left V 5 bases short and J 2 bases short, with 2 bases between. CDR3 bases: TGTGCCAGCAGCCTCACAGATACGCAGTATTTT. Translated: CASSLTDTQYF.

As regards this clone: A junction end diverges from the germline sequence, so it may reflect a read error. The chain has TRBV6-7 and TRBJ2-7; D perhaps matches TRBD2 (5 bases). TRBV6-7 is sorted into the ORF group, with uncertain function. The CDR3 sequence is 8 residues long. CDR3 region: CARDRRDF. As DNA, the CDR3 is TGTGCCAGAGATCGGCGGGACTTC.

The rearrangement joins TRBV19 to TRBJ1-2; D not certain. V was clipped by 6 bases and J by 3 bases, with 14 bases between them. Germline values: CDR1 LNHDA, CDR2 SQIVND (reference sequence). The CDR3 spans 14 residues. CDR3 bases: TGTGCCAGTAGGGAACAGAATGCTGACTATGGCTACACCTTC. Translated: CASREQNADYGYTF.

CDR3 coding DNA: TGTGCCAGTAGTATGGGGCAGATCACAGATACGCAGTATTTT. Residues: CASSMGQITDTQYF. The gene calls are TRBV19 and TRBJ2-3, with D perhaps matching TRBD1 (5 bases). The germline gives CDR1 LNHDA, CDR2 SQIVND (reference sequence). V lost 3 bases and J 2 bases, leaving 9 bases between the germline ends. The CDR3 runs to 14 residues.

V usage is TRBV5-1 and J usage is TRBJ2-1; 9 bases map to TRBD2. The germline CDR1 and CDR2 sequences are SGHRS and YFSETQ. Unmatched junction bases numbered 8, after V lost 0 bases and J lost 4 bases. This CDR3 region has 17 residues. The CDR3 coding sequence is TGCGCCAGCAGCTTGGTGCTAGCGGGATTCTTTTACAATGAGCAGTTCTTC. It codes for CASSLVLAGFFYNEQFF.

V gene TRBV6-5 combines with J gene TRBJ2-3; D may be TRBD2 (6 bases). Trimming took 3 bases from V and 5 from J, leaving 15 bases between them. The CDR3 consists of 15 residues. The germline V gene has CDR1 MNHEY and CDR2 SVGAGI. The DNA of the CDR3 is TGTGCCAGCAGTTATGGGGGAGGTAAAGGAGATACGCAGTATTTT. The encoded protein is CASSYGGGKGDTQYF.

The rearrangement uses TRBV2 and TRBJ2-5, with TRBD2 matching over 10 bases. The J call may be incorrect, as the DNA end agrees better with TRBJ2-7. Germline V lookup: CDR1 SNHLY, CDR2 FYNNEI. This CDR3 is 15 amino acids long. The CDR3 DNA follows: TGTGCCAGCACCGGGGGGGTAGCGGGAGGTTACGAGCAGTACTTC. It encodes CASTGGVAGGYEQYF.

V is TRBV19 and J is TRBJ1-1; D possibly corresponds to TRBD1 (5 bases). Trimming pared 3 bases from V and 7 bases from J, leaving 15 bases between. Germline CDR1 is LNHDA and CDR2 is SQIVND (reference sequence). The CDR3 loop spans 14 amino acids. For the CDR3, the DNA is TGTGCCAGTAGTATTGGGAGCGGGGGTAATGAAGCTTTCTTT. It translates to CASSIGSGGNEAFF.

The rearrangement joins TRBV6-1 to TRBJ2-7, with 10 bases aligning to TRBD1. Germline CDR1 MNHNS, CDR2 SASEGT. There are 14 residues in the CDR3. The trim removed 6 bases at V and 1 base at J, leaving 3 bases unmatched. CDR3 in DNA: TGTGCCAGCAGGCGGGGACAGGGGTCCTACGAGCAGTACTTC. It encodes CASRRGQGSYEQYF.

The chain links TRBV19 to TRBJ2-5, with 11 bases aligning to TRBD2. Gene TRBJ2-7 matches the end of the DNA better, so the J call may be wrong. Germline values: CDR1 LNHDA, CDR2 SQIVND (reference sequence). The CDR3 runs to 14 residues. The CDR3, as DNA: TGTGCCAGTAGAGCCGGGACTAGCGGCTACGAGCAGTACTTC. Its protein is CASRAGTSGYEQYF.

The CDR3 region is CASSFALRQSDEQFF. For the CDR3, the DNA is TGCGCCAGCAGCTTTGCTCTGAGACAGTCCGATGAGCAGTTCTTC. The gene calls are TRBV5-1 and TRBJ2-1; a weak D match, TRBD1 (5 bases). The CDR3 runs 15 residues. Germline CDR1 SGHRS, CDR2 YFSETQ. Trimming removed 2 bases at V and 8 bases at J, with 17 bases between.